These 3 T cell receptor beta chains were all obtained from the same sample, sequenced in a study of cytomegalovirus exposure and HLA in healthy donors. In the PCR, 60 Vbeta and 13 Jbeta primers were used. Sequencing was performed with immunoSEQ multiplex PCR; in TCRdb, only in-frame clones are kept and a portion is missing. The sample records about 200,000 clones, 79% being singletons. The sample comprised PBMCs. Every receptor here comes from a man aged 50-59 years in good health and CMV-seronegative.

This clone was seen more than once but under ten times. The V gene is TRBV18, the J gene TRBJ2-7, with 7 bases fitting TRBD1. CDR3 size: 14 residues. Germline loops: CDR1 KGHSH, CDR2 LQKENI. The V segment lost 2 bases and the J segment 2 bases; nucleotides outside the gene matches: 3. The CDR3 nucleotides read TGTGCCAGCTCACCAGGGACAGAAACCTACGAGCAGTACTTC. Amino acid sequence: CASSPGTETYEQYF.

The J gene is TRBJ2-7, the V gene TRBV29-1; D might be TRBD1 (6 bases). Trimming removed 2 bases at V and 4 bases at J, with 18 bases between. Germline lookup yields CDR1 SQVTM and CDR2 ANQGSEA. The CDR3 has 15 residues. CDR3 protein: CSVETGSGRVYEQYF. CDR3 nucleotides: TGCAGCGTTGAAACAGGGTCAGGGAGAGTATACGAGCAGTACTTC.

The chain employs TRBV15 and TRBJ1-5; D not certain. The CDR3 length is 15 residues. The V end lost 0 bases, the J end lost 3 bases, and 9 bases lay between the germline ends. Germline V gene lookup returns CDR1 LNHNV and CDR2 YYDKDF (reference sequence). The CDR3 spells CATSRDSRYNQPQHF. CDR3 in DNA: TGTGCCACCAGCAGAGATAGTAGATACAATCAGCCCCAGCATTTT.